This TCR beta chain was documented in a study of a mutant IDH1 vaccine in newly diagnosed glioma. Overall study context: The treated group averaged approximately 42 years old and was 62.5% male, approximately 38% female. Most had both radiotherapy and temozolomide beforehand; others had only one.

General study points: Among all patients, vaccine-induced immune responses occurred in 90% to 95%.

Only in-frame clones appear in the TCRdb table, and some are missing; sequencing was by immunoSEQ multiplex PCR. The sample carries roughly 60,000 clones, 74% recorded once. This clone has just one count. Its antigen is unknown. The V gene lost 2 bases and the J gene lost 3 bases, with 7 bases spanning the gap. CDR3 length: 13 amino acids. In germline, CDR1 is MDHEN, CDR2 SYDVKM. Noted time point: week 35, safety follow-up. Each dose of the vaccine consisted of 300 ug of mutant IDH1 20-mer peptide, with topical imiquimod. Patients underwent eight vaccinations, which took place in weeks 1, 3, 5, 7, 11, 15, 19 and 23.

V usage is TRBV28 and J usage is TRBJ1-2; D gene ambiguous. The sample in question was PBMCs, obtained from a glioma patient whose treatment included an IDH1 peptide vaccine. The TCR originated in a man aged 50-60 years with glioma. CDR3 in DNA: TGTGCCAGCAGTTTAGGGCGCGACTATGGCTACACCTTC. This codes for CASSLGRDYGYTF.